The 28 T cell receptor beta chains below come from one sample, sequenced in a study of T cell responses to AZD1222 COVID-19 vaccine. TCRdb's copy holds only in-frame clones and misses some; the assay was immunoSEQ multiplex PCR. The sample shows 140,000 or so clones, 85% to 95% of them seen only once. The specimen was peripheral blood, collected after recovery from COVID-19. Every receptor here comes from an adult who had recovered from COVID-19.

This clone was detected once. The chain has TRBV6-5 and TRBJ2-6; possibly TRBD1 for D (6 bases). Trimming removed 5 bases at V and 2 bases at J, with 7 bases between. This CDR3 comprises 14 residues. Germline V CDR1 and CDR2: MNHEY, SVGAGI. The CDR3 loop reads CASSTGTGANVLTF. The DNA for the CDR3 is TGTGCCAGCAGTACAGGGACTGGGGCCAACGTCCTGACTTTC.

CDR3 residues: CASSLARLAGGEQYF. CDR3 nucleotides: TGCGCCAGCAGCTTGGCCAGACTAGCGGGAGGCGAGCAGTACTTC. The V and J genes are TRBV5-1 and TRBJ2-7; 13 bases fit TRBD2. Germline loops: CDR1 SGHRS, CDR2 YFSETQ. V was clipped by 0 bases and J by 6 bases; unmatched bases: 3. The CDR3 length is 15 residues.

This chain uses TRBV7-3 with TRBJ2-1; D gene ambiguous. This CDR3 has 13 amino acids. Germline V lookup: CDR1 SGHTA, CDR2 FQGTGA. Trimming took off 5 bases at V and 8 bases at J, with 13 bases between the two ends. CDR3: CASSRPPRHEQFF. The CDR3 nucleotides are TGTGCCAGCAGCCGGCCCCCTCGGCATGAGCAGTTCTTC.

The chain recombines TRBV18 with TRBJ1-3; D is perhaps TRBD1 (5 bases). The germline gives CDR1 KGHSH, CDR2 LQKENI. Deletions cut 0 bases from V and 3 bases from J, with 12 bases between. The CDR3 loop spans 16 amino acids. CDR3 coding DNA: TGTGCCAGCTCACCACCGAACGCCGGGGGTGGAAACACCATATATTTT. Translation gives CASSPPNAGGGNTIYF.

The chain is built from TRBV5-3 and TRBJ2-7, with 14 bases aligning to TRBD2. TRBV5-3 is reported as an ORF; its role is uncertain. This CDR3 comprises 17 residues. J lost 4 bases, V lost 0 bases, and 6 bases had no gene match. The CDR3 protein is CARSLAGTSGSRYEQYF. For the CDR3, the DNA is TGTGCCAGAAGCTTGGCCGGGACTAGCGGGAGTCGATACGAGCAGTACTTC.

This rearrangement joins TRBV7-8 to TRBJ1-3; D perhaps matches TRBD1 (5 bases). This CDR3 contains 15 residues. Trimming shortened V by 5 bases and J by 2 bases, and 13 bases separated the two germline ends. From germline, CDR1 is SGHVS and CDR2 FQNEAQ. For the CDR3, the DNA is TGTGCCAGCAGCAACCAGGGAGAAGCTGGAAACACCATATATTTT. This encodes CASSNQGEAGNTIYF.

This clone was counted once. This chain's CDR3 is CASSQGGSHQETQYF. The CDR3 DNA is TGTGCCAGCAGCCAAGGCGGGAGTCACCAAGAGACCCAGTACTTC. The chain joins TRBV3-1 (or the pseudogene TRBV3-2) to TRBJ2-5, with 7 bases matching TRBD2. The germline V gene has CDR1 LGHDT and CDR2 YNNKEL (reference sequence). This CDR3 spans 15 amino acids. The trim removed 1 base at V and 0 bases at J, leaving 2 bases unmatched.

The rearrangement links TRBV9 to TRBJ2-1; 11 bases line up with TRBD2. V trimming: 4 bases; J trimming: 5 bases; junction bases outside the gene matches: 8. CDR1 and CDR2 from the germline V gene are SGDLS and YYNGEE. This CDR3 has 16 residues. This CDR3 reads CASSPFSGRADNEQFF. The CDR3 DNA sequence: TGTGCCAGCAGCCCCTTTAGCGGGAGGGCCGACAATGAGCAGTTCTTC.

The chain is built from TRBV6-7 and TRBJ2-7; 11 bases agree with TRBD2. TRBV6-7 is sorted into the ORF group, with uncertain function. The V gene end was trimmed by 6 bases and the J gene end by 5 bases; junction bases not matched to a gene: 9. This CDR3 is 15 amino acids long. The CDR3 nucleotides read TGTGCCAGCAGCAAACTAGCGGGAGTATTTCACGAGCAGTACTTC. The encoded protein is CASSKLAGVFHEQYF.

This chain connects TRBV24-1 to TRBJ2-3; D is ambiguous. Trimming left V 4 bases short and J 1 base short, with 14 bases between. Germline V gene lookup returns CDR1 KGHDR and CDR2 SFDVKD. The CDR3 length is 16 residues. The CDR3 bases are TGTGCCACCAGTGACCCCTCGGCAATTCGCACAGATACGCAGTATTTT. It specifies CATSDPSAIRTDTQYF.

This chain links TRBV5-1 with TRBJ2-3; 7 nucleotides agree with TRBD1. This CDR3 region has 16 residues. V lost 5 bases to trimming and J lost 1 base; unmatched junction nucleotides: 10. Germline CDR1 SGHRS, CDR2 YFSETQ. Written as DNA, the CDR3 is TGCGCCAGCAGTGACAGGGCCCCACTAGGCACAGATACGCAGTATTTT. Translating gives CASSDRAPLGTDTQYF.

The V call is TRBV7-8, the J call TRBJ2-5; D is perhaps TRBD2 (6 bases). The germline V gene has CDR1 SGHVS and CDR2 FQNEAQ. V dropped 6 bases and J dropped 3 bases, with 17 bases sitting between them. This CDR3 comprises 15 residues. The CDR3 sequence: CASSIVWTTEETQYF. As DNA, the CDR3 is TGTGCCAGCAGTATCGTATGGACTACCGAAGAGACCCAGTACTTC.

This chain's CDR3 is CATRLGGDMNTEAFF. The CDR3 region has the DNA TGTGCCACCAGACTCGGGGGGGACATGAACACTGAAGCTTTCTTT. The J gene is TRBJ1-1, the V gene TRBV19; a possible D gene is TRBD1 (6 bases). Between the trimmed V and J ends, which lost 10 bases and 0 bases, there was a span of 18 bases. The CDR3 runs to 15 residues. The germline V gene has CDR1 LNHDA and CDR2 SQIVND (reference sequence).

The rearrangement links TRBV14 to TRBJ2-3; TRBD2 matches 9 bases. The germline gives CDR1 SGHDN, CDR2 FVKESK. This CDR3 has 15 amino acids. J gave up 1 base and V 4 bases, and 3 bases lay outside the gene matches. The DNA of the CDR3 is TGTGCCAGCAGCCTCGGGACTAGCCGCACAGATACGCAGTATTTT. It is translated as CASSLGTSRTDTQYF.

J is TRBJ2-2 and V is TRBV5-4; D is uncertain. This CDR3 region has 14 residues. V lost 0 bases, J lost 2 bases, and 5 bases lay in between. CDR1 is SGHNT and CDR2 is YYREEE in the germline V gene (reference sequence). In DNA, the CDR3 is TGTGCCAGCAGCTTGGCAGGAAACACCGGGGAGCTGTTTTTT. The encoded protein is CASSLAGNTGELFF.

The chain joins TRBV4-1 to TRBJ2-3, with D unclear. Deletions cut 4 bases from V and 0 bases from J, with 5 bases between. There are 13 residues in the CDR3. Per germline, CDR1 MGHRA and CDR2 YSYEKL. CDR3 region: CASSPPSTDTQYF. The DNA of the CDR3 is TGCGCCAGCAGCCCACCTAGCACAGATACGCAGTATTTT.

This chain links TRBV7-8 with TRBJ1-6, with a possible D match to TRBD1 (5 bases). The CDR3 has 16 residues. Between the trimmed V and J ends, which lost 1 base and 2 bases, there was a span of 9 bases. In germline, CDR1 is SGHVS, CDR2 FQNEAQ. Here the CDR3 reads CASSLGPGPYNSPLHF. CDR3 DNA sequence: TGTGCCAGCAGCTTAGGTCCAGGGCCCTATAATTCACCCCTCCACTTT.

The gene calls are TRBV24-1 and TRBJ2-1; 11 bases are a match to TRBD2. Germline V gene data show CDR1 as KGHDR and CDR2 as SFDVKD. Germline trimming cut 4 bases from V and 3 bases from J; bases unmatched to any gene: 10. This CDR3 region has 18 residues. The CDR3 loop is CATSDWGTSGQGYNEQFF. CDR3 DNA sequence: TGTGCCACCAGTGACTGGGGGACTAGCGGACAGGGCTACAATGAGCAGTTCTTC.

The gene calls are TRBV7-2 and TRBJ2-7, with 13 positions matching TRBD2. The J segment lost 9 bases and the V segment lost 3 bases, leaving 17 bases of the junction unmatched. Looked up from germline, CDR1 is SGHTA and CDR2 is FQGNSA. This CDR3 has 18 amino acids. For the CDR3, the DNA is TGTGCCAGCAGCTTCCAGGGACTAGCGGGATCAGGGGGAATAAGGCAGTACTTC. This gives the protein CASSFQGLAGSGGIRQYF.

The rearrangement uses TRBV12-3 or TRBV12-4 and TRBJ2-7, with D perhaps TRBD1 (5 bases). There are 13 residues in the CDR3. The V end lost 3 bases, the J end lost 3 bases, and 9 bases lay between the germline ends. This CDR3 reads CASSLSGLYEQYF. The CDR3 DNA is TGTGCCAGCAGTTTGTCAGGGCTCTACGAGCAGTACTTC.

The rearrangement uses TRBV6-6 and TRBJ1-1, with D hard to call. Per the germline V gene, CDR1 is MNHNY and CDR2 is SVGAGI (reference sequence). V was clipped by 4 bases and J by 0 bases, with 6 bases between them. The CDR3 consists of 13 residues. CDR3 nucleotides: TGTGCCAGCAGTTCGTACATGAACACTGAAGCTTTCTTT. This codes for CASSSYMNTEAFF.

The J gene is TRBJ2-5, the V gene TRBV6-1; unclear D gene. CDR1 is MNHNS, CDR2 SASEGT, per germline. This CDR3 region has 13 residues. V dropped 3 bases and J dropped 1 base, with 6 bases sitting between them. CDR3 sequence reads: CASSEVAQETQYF. CDR3 nucleotide sequence: TGTGCCAGCAGTGAGGTAGCCCAAGAGACCCAGTACTTC.

The J gene is TRBJ1-1, the V gene TRBV19; D gene uncertain. Trimming took off 2 bases at V and 2 bases at J, with 6 bases between the two ends. CDR1 is LNHDA, CDR2 SQIVND, per germline (reference sequence). The CDR3 is made up of 13 amino acids. The CDR3: CASSIWDNTEAFF. Here the CDR3 DNA reads TGTGCCAGTAGTATATGGGATAACACTGAAGCTTTCTTT.

The table lists this clone with a count of one. The V call is TRBV5-1, the J call TRBJ1-4; D unresolved. This CDR3 comprises 15 residues. Trimming left V 1 base short and J 1 base short, with 8 bases between. CDR1 is SGHRS, CDR2 YFSETQ, per germline. The CDR3 is CASSLSQGTNEKLFF. In DNA form, the CDR3 reads TGCGCCAGCAGCTTGTCTCAAGGAACTAATGAAAAACTGTTTTTT.

The rearrangement joins TRBV7-3 to TRBJ2-2; a possible D gene is TRBD2 (6 bases). Germline CDR1 and CDR2: SGHTA and FQGTGA. CDR3 size: 17 residues. Trimming took 0 bases from V and 6 from J, leaving 17 bases between them. CDR3 DNA sequence: TGTGCCAGCAGCTTAACGGGGGGTAGAGGGAATCCCGGGGAGCTGTTTTTT. Protein: CASSLTGGRGNPGELFF.

This chain connects TRBV18 to TRBJ2-7, with 7 bases matching TRBD2. J was trimmed by 0 bases and V by 5 bases; bases with no gene match: 4. The CDR3 length is 14 residues. Germline CDR1 KGHSH, CDR2 LQKENI. The CDR3 DNA is TGTGCCAGCTCAGGGGGGGAGAGCTCCTACGAGCAGTACTTC. As protein: CASSGGESSYEQYF.

V usage is TRBV18 and J usage is TRBJ1-6, with D possibly being TRBD1 (6 bases). V lost 3 bases and J 14 bases, leaving 17 bases between the germline ends. This CDR3 is built from 14 residues. In germline, CDR1 is KGHSH, CDR2 LQKENI. Written as DNA, the CDR3 is TGTGCCAGCTCACCGAGCCAGGGGAGTGTAACCCTCCACTTT. Translated: CASSPSQGSVTLHF.

The gene calls are TRBV5-4 and TRBJ2-5, with TRBD2 matching 10 bases. CDR3 length equals 15 residues. Germline CDR1 is SGHNT and CDR2 is YYREEE (reference sequence). J lost 5 bases, V lost 7 bases, and 11 bases had no gene match. CDR3 coding DNA: TGTGCCAGCCTACGGCAAGCGGGAGGGCAGGAGACCCAGTACTTC. Its protein product is CASLRQAGGQETQYF.